A selection of T cell receptor beta chains follows, all from one sample in a study of shared clonotypes between healthy human individuals. Some clones are missing from TCRdb's copy, which holds only in-frame ones; the method was immunoSEQ multiplex PCR. The sample contains about 820,000 clones, about 92% of which appear only once. The sequenced sample was naive CD8+ T cells sorted from blood. These receptors all come from a man younger than 45 in good health. Each CDR3 is given with its conserved first and last residue.

TRBJ2-7,TRBV11-2,CASSLDQISGYEQYF
TRBJ2-2,TRBV4-1,CASSHLGRTGELFF
TRBJ2-7,TRBV27,CASSPPTGTGANYEQYF
TRBJ2-7,TRBV7-9,CASSQSGLVGYEQYF
TRBJ2-7,TRBV27,CASSLSGTSGHEQYF
TRBJ2-7,TRBV28,CASTSNPREQYF
TRBJ2-7,TRBV6-5,CASSRLLRGYEQYF
TRBJ1-1,TRBV11-2,CASSSGQGENTEAFF
TRBJ2-1,TRBV9,CASSVGLVSSYNEQFF
TRBJ2-7,TRBV27,CASSLVSYYEQYF
TRBJ2-1,TRBV11-2,CASSLLAWQFF
TRBJ2-7,TRBV2,CASSLGGYEQYF
TRBJ2-7,TRBV27,CASSLLAVRGAYEQYF
TRBJ2-1,TRBV27,CASSPLGTSGYNEQFF
TRBJ2-1,TRBV27,CASSLQRGSNEQFF
TRBJ2-1,TRBV9,CASRALAGVGEQFF
TRBJ1-5,TRBV5-5,CASSQEGSTSWNQPQHF
TRBJ1-1,TRBV18,CASSPGRGDTEAFF
TRBJ1-1,TRBV5-1,CASSLEQGERGTEAFF
TRBJ2-5,TRBV7-9,CASSLPRGKFQETQYF